Presented here are 14 T cell receptor beta chains from one specimen sequenced in a study of control samples from healthy donors and cancer patients. Profiling relied on immunoSEQ multiplex PCR, and the TCRdb table lists in-frame clones only, not all of them. The sample includes 90,000 to 140,000 clones, around four fifths of them seen just once. The source material was blood. These TCRs come from a woman between 50 and 59 years old in good health.

The rearrangement joins TRBV5-4 to TRBJ2-1, with unresolved D. Trimming pared 1 base from V and 2 bases from J, leaving 10 bases between. The CDR3 contains 15 residues. Germline V lookup: CDR1 SGHNT, CDR2 YYREEE (reference sequence). CDR3 sequence (DNA): TGTGCCAGCAGCTTGTTGCTGGGGACCTACAATGAGCAGTTCTTC. It encodes CASSLLLGTYNEQFF.

In this sample, this clone turned up once. The rearrangement links TRBV15 to TRBJ1-2, with TRBD1 matching 9 bases. This CDR3 has 16 amino acids. CDR1 is LNHNV, CDR2 YYDKDF, per germline (reference sequence). V dropped 0 bases and J dropped 2; count of bases not matched to a gene: 4. The CDR3 nucleotides read TGTGCCACCAGCAGAGAGGGACAGGGACGGAACTATGGCTACACCTTC. Encoded protein: CATSREGQGRNYGYTF.

The chain carries TRBV7-2 and TRBJ2-5, with TRBD1 matching 9 bases. The CDR3 sequence is 15 residues long. Trimming took 0 bases from V and 5 from J; bases not matched to a gene: 4. CDR1 and CDR2 (germline): SGHTA, FQGNSA. The chain's CDR3 is CASSLAGTGRETQYF. The DNA of the CDR3 is TGTGCCAGCAGCTTAGCGGGGACAGGGAGGGAGACCCAGTACTTC.

This chain links TRBV11-2 with TRBJ2-3, with 8 bases lining up with TRBD2. Per the germline V gene, CDR1 is SGHAT and CDR2 is FQNNGV. This CDR3 contains 15 residues. After removal of 5 bases from V and 3 bases from J, the junction contained 7 bases not matched to a gene. The CDR3 region has the DNA TGTGCCAGCAGCCGGGGGCGGGGGGCTACAGATACGCAGTATTTT. This sequence encodes CASSRGRGATDTQYF.

The chain has TRBV3-1 (or the pseudogene TRBV3-2) and TRBJ2-1, with 8 bases identical to TRBD1. Germline trimming cut 1 base from V and 2 bases from J; bases unmatched to any gene: 1. This CDR3 contains 15 residues. Germline V gene lookup returns CDR1 LGHDT and CDR2 YNNKEL (reference sequence). CDR3 protein: CASSQGQGTYNEQFF. Here the CDR3 DNA reads TGTGCCAGCAGCCAAGGACAGGGGACCTACAATGAGCAGTTCTTC.

The chain joins TRBV7-6 to TRBJ1-3; a possible D gene is TRBD1 (5 bases). CDR1 and CDR2 (germline): SGHVS, FNYEAQ. Deletions cut 5 bases from V and 2 bases from J, with 10 bases between. This CDR3 has 14 amino acids. The CDR3 DNA reads TGTGCCAGCAGCCCTATGGGGCCTGGAAACACCATATATTTT. Encoded protein: CASSPMGPGNTIYF. Full variable domain (outside the CDR3, taken from reference TRBV7-6 and TRBJ1-3): GAGVSQSPRYKVTKRGQDVALRCDPISGHVSLYWYRQALGQGPEFLTYFNYEAQQDKSGLPNDRFSAERPEGSISTLTIQRTEQRDSAMYRCASSPMGPGNTIYFGEGSWLTVV.

J is TRBJ1-1 and V is TRBV9, with TRBD1 identical over 9 bases. With V trimmed by 4 bases and J by 1 base, 5 bases remained unmatched. This CDR3 is 15 amino acids long. Germline V gene lookup returns CDR1 SGDLS and CDR2 YYNGEE. The CDR3 here is CASSTGQGWNTEAFF. CDR3 sequence (DNA): TGTGCCAGCAGCACGGGACAGGGTTGGAACACTGAAGCTTTCTTT.

The genes are TRBV5-5 and TRBJ2-1, with 7 bases that match TRBD1. CDR3 length: 18 residues. Germline V gives CDR1 SGHKS, CDR2 YYEKEE (reference sequence). J lost 0 bases, V lost 2 bases, and 11 bases had no gene match. CDR3 region: CASSFIHRDRVSYNEQFF. The CDR3 DNA reads TGTGCCAGCAGCTTCATACATCGAGACAGGGTCTCCTACAATGAGCAGTTCTTC.

The chain recombines TRBV7-8 with TRBJ2-7, with 7 positions matching TRBD1. Germline V CDR1 and CDR2: SGHVS, FQNEAQ. V was clipped by 4 bases and J by 7 bases; unmatched bases: 7. The CDR3 sequence is 13 residues long. The CDR3 region is CASSYDRAGEQYF. In nucleotides, the CDR3 is TGTGCCAGCAGCTACGACAGGGCCGGTGAGCAGTACTTC.

V gene TRBV6-5 combines with J gene TRBJ1-5, with TRBD1 identical over 9 bases. Germline CDR1 and CDR2: MNHEY and SVGAGI. The CDR3 is 14 residues long. J was trimmed by 5 bases and V by 7 bases; bases with no gene match: 6. The CDR3 is CASMTGGLDQPQHF. The CDR3 bases are TGTGCCAGCATGACAGGGGGGTTGGATCAGCCCCAGCATTTT.

This clone appeared once. This chain joins TRBV27 and TRBJ2-7; D is unresolved. V lost 5 bases to trimming and J lost 0 bases, with 11 bases between them. The CDR3 is made up of 14 amino acids. From germline, CDR1 is MNHEY and CDR2 SMNVEV (reference sequence). The CDR3 nucleotides read TGTGCCAGCAGTAGAGCTATGGTCTCCTACGAGCAGTACTTC. This gives the protein CASSRAMVSYEQYF.

The chain carries TRBV7-3 and TRBJ2-3, with a tentative D call TRBD1 (6 bases). V lost 4 bases and J lost 4, with 9 bases in between. Germline V gene sequence: CDR1 SGHTA, CDR2 FQGTGA. CDR3 length equals 13 residues. This chain's CDR3 is CASSSTGPDTQYF. For the CDR3, the DNA is TGTGCCAGCAGCTCCACAGGGCCAGATACGCAGTATTTT.

This chain uses TRBV6-5 with TRBJ2-7; D ambiguous. The V end was cut by 2 bases, the J end by 0 bases, with 5 bases between. Germline V lookup: CDR1 MNHEY, CDR2 SVGAGI. The CDR3 runs to 13 residues. The CDR3 DNA reads TGTGCCAGCAGTTACACGAGCTCCTACGAGCAGTACTTC. It encodes CASSYTSSYEQYF.

The chain couples TRBV6-5 to TRBJ1-3, with D possibly being TRBD1 (5 bases). Trimming removed 9 bases from V and 0 bases from J, with 9 bases in between. This CDR3 region has 13 residues. Germline CDR1 is MNHEY and CDR2 is SVGAGI. The CDR3, as DNA: TGTGCCAGTGGAGGGGTCTCTGGAAACACCATATATTTT. As protein: CASGGVSGNTIYF.